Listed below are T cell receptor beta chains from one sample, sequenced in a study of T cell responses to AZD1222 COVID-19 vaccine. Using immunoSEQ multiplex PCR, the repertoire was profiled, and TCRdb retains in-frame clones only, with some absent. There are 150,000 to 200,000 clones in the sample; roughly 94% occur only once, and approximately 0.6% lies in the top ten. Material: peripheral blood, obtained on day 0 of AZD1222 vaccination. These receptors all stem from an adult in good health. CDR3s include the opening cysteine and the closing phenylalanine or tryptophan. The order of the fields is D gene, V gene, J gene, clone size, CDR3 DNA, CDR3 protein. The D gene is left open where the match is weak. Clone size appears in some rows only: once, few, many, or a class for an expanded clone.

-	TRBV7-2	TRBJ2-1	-	TGTGCCAGCAGCTCCGTGCGGGGGCTAAGTGAGCAGTTCTTC	CASSSVRGLSEQFF
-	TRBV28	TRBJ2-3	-	TGTGCCAGCAGACCCACGGGCCCCTTCCTTACTAGCACAGATACGCAGTATTTT	CASRPTGPFLTSTDTQYF
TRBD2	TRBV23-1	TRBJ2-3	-	TGCGCCAGCAGTTCTGGGACTAGCGGGAGGACAGATACGCAGTATTTT	CASSSGTSGRTDTQYF
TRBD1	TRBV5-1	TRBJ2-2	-	TGCGCCAGCAGCTCGGGGACAGGGTGGAGCACCGGGGAGCTGTTTTTT	CASSSGTGWSTGELFF
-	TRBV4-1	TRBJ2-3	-	TGCGCCAGCAGCCCGCGGCAGCAGAGCACAGATACGCAGTATTTT	CASSPRQQSTDTQYF
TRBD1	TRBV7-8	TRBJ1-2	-	TGTGCCAGCAGCCTCAACGGACAGGGGGATGGCTACACCTTC	CASSLNGQGDGYTF
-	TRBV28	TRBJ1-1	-	TGTGCCAGCAGTTTGGCCCCCATCCTGAGGGCTGAAGCTTTCTTT	CASSLAPILRAEAFF
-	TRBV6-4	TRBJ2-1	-	TGTGCCAGCAGTGACTCCGCGGGTGAGGCCGTACATGAGCAGTTCTTC	CASSDSAGEAVHEQFF
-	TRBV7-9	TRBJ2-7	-	TGTGCCAGCAGTAAGGGGGGATACTACGAGCAGTACTTC	CASSKGGYYEQYF
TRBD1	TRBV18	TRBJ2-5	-	TGTGCCAGCTCGCGCGGGACAGGGTCGGAAGAGACCCAGTACTTC	CASSRGTGSEETQYF
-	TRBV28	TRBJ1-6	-	TGTGCCAGCAGTTTAGGTCAGGGTAAAAGGAGCTCACCCCTCCACTTT	CASSLGQGKRSSPLHF
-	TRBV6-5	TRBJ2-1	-	TGTGCCAGCAGTTCGGGAGTACGGTTCTTC	CASSSGVRFF
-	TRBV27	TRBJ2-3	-	TGTGCCAGCAGTCCCACCGCAGATACGCAGTATTTT	CASSPTADTQYF
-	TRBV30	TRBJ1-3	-	TGCGGCCAGGCAACCTCTGGAAACACCATATATTTT	CGQATSGNTIYF
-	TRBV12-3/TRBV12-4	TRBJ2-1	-	TGTGCCAGCAGTTTTCGGGGGAATGAGCAGTTCTTC	CASSFRGNEQFF
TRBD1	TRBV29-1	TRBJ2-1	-	TGCAGCGTTGAGAGGGCCAGGGGGAATCTATTCGACAATGAGCAGTTCTTC	CSVERARGNLFDNEQFF
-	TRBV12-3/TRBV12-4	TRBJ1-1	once	TGTGCCAGCAGGGCGATGCCTGAAGCTTTCTTT	CASRAMPEAFF
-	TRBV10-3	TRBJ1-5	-	TGTGCCATCAGTGGAGGTGCAGTAATCGGGGGTAAGCAGCCCCAGCATTTT	CAISGGAVIGGKQPQHF
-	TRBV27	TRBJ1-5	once	TGTGCCAGCAGTTTATCGGCCCTCGGGACAAAAGGTCAGCCCCAGCATTTT	CASSLSALGTKGQPQHF
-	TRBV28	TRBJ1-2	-	TGTGCCAGCAGTTTGGGTTACTATGGCTACACCTTC	CASSLGYYGYTF
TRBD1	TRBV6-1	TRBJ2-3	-	TGTGCCAGCAGTGTCTTGGGACAGGGTGTTGGTGGGACAGATACGCAGTATTTT	CASSVLGQGVGGTDTQYF
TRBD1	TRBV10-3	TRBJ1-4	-	TGTGCCTCCCGACAGGGAGCAAATGAAAAACTGTTTTTT	CASRQGANEKLFF
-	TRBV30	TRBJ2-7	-	TGTGCCTGGAGTGTAACCCCAAGCAGATACGAGCAGTACTTC	CAWSVTPSRYEQYF
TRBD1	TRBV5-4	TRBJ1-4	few	TGTGCCAGCAGCGTCGGACAGGGTAATGAAAAACTGTTTTTT	CASSVGQGNEKLFF
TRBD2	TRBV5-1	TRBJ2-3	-	TGCGCCAGCAGCTTGGAGGGGGGGACCCTGGGAGCGGGAGCCACAGATACGCAGTATTTT	CASSLEGGTLGAGATDTQYF
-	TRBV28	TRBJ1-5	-	TGTGCCAGCAGCTCAGACATTCAGCCCCAGCATTTT	CASSSDIQPQHF
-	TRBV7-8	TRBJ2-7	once	TGTGCCAGCACCCTCACAGGCTTAGGATCCTACGAGCAGTACTTC	CASTLTGLGSYEQYF
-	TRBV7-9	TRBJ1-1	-	TGTGCCAGCAGCTTAGGCACGGTCGCCACTGAAGCTTTCTTT	CASSLGTVATEAFF
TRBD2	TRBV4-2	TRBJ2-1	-	TGTGCCAGCAGCCAAGATTTGGGAACTAGCGGGAGACTGTACAATGAGCAGTTCTTC	CASSQDLGTSGRLYNEQFF
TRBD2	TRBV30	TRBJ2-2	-	TGTGCCTGGAGAATGGCGGGAGAGGGTTATACCGGGGAGCTGTTTTTT	CAWRMAGEGYTGELFF
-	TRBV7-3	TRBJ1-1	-	TGTGCCAGCAGCTTAAGGAGGGACACTGAAGCTTTCTTT	CASSLRRDTEAFF
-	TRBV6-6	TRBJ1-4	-	TGTGCCAGCACCCAAGGTCTTCGGGGGACTAATGAAAAACTGTTTTTT	CASTQGLRGTNEKLFF
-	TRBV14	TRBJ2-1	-	TGTGCCAGCAGCCAAGGCCCCGCTAGAGGTAGCAATGAGCAGTTCTTC	CASSQGPARGSNEQFF
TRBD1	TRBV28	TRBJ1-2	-	TGTGCCAGCAGTTTAGTGGGACAGAACTATGGCTACACCTTC	CASSLVGQNYGYTF
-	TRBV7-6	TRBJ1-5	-	TGTGCCAGCAGCTTGGGGGTAGCCGGCAGCAATCAGCCCCAGCATTTT	CASSLGVAGSNQPQHF
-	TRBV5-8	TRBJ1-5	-	TGTGCCAGCAGGGGTCCCGGAGGGAATCAGCCCCAGCATTTT	CASRGPGGNQPQHF
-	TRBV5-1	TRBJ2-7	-	TGCGCCAGCACCCTAATCCCCTCGGGCGGCCCTTTGATGGAGGAGCAGTACTTC	CASTLIPSGGPLMEEQYF
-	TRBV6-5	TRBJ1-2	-	TGTGCCAGCAGTCCTAGGGGGTATGGCGGCTACACCTTC	CASSPRGYGGYTF
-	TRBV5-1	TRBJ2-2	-	TGCGCCAGCACCCCCATCGTAGGGGAGCTGTTTTTT	CASTPIVGELFF
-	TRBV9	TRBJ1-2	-	TGTGCCAGCAGCGTAGGATACATGGGGGTTTATGACGGCTACACCTTC	CASSVGYMGVYDGYTF
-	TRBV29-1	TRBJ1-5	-	TGCAGCGCCTCAGGGACTTCAGGCAATCAGCCCCAGCATTTT	CSASGTSGNQPQHF
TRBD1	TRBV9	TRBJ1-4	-	TGTGCCAGCAGTAAAGACAGGGGATTTGAAAAACTGTTTTTT	CASSKDRGFEKLFF
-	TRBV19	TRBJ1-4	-	TGTGCCAGTAGTACCCGCTCATCCCCCGAGGATGAAAAACTGTTTTTT	CASSTRSSPEDEKLFF
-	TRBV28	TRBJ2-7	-	TGTGCCAGCAGTTTAATGGACGAGCAGTACTTC	CASSLMDEQYF
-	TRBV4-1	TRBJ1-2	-	TGCGCCAGCAGCCAAGAAGGCACCTATGGCTACACCTTC	CASSQEGTYGYTF
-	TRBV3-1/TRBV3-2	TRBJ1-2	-	TGTGCCAGCAGCCAAGACAAAGCTAACTATGGCTACACCTTC	CASSQDKANYGYTF
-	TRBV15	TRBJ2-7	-	TGTGCCACCAGCAGACCCGACAGAAGCGAGCAGTACTTC	CATSRPDRSEQYF
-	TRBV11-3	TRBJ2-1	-	TGTGCCAGCAGCTCCCAAATGAGTGAGCAGTTCTTC	CASSSQMSEQFF
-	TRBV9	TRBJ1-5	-	TGTGCCAGCAGCCCCCGGGGGGCAGGTCAGCCCCAGCATTTT	CASSPRGAGQPQHF